Below, 29 T cell receptor beta chains from the same sample are listed, as sequenced in a study of blood T cell repertoires in COVID-19. Some clones are missing from TCRdb's copy, which holds only in-frame ones; the method was immunoSEQ multiplex PCR. Here the sample spans about 440,000 clones, around 89% being singletons. The specimen sequenced was peripheral blood. The origin of the receptors is a woman in her forties or fifties with COVID-19, enrolled during active disease.

This clone appeared a single time. The V call is TRBV19, the J call TRBJ1-1, with D uncertain. There are 13 residues in the CDR3. Per the germline V gene, CDR1 is LNHDA and CDR2 is SQIVND (reference sequence). The ends were cut back, 7 bases at V and 4 bases at J, with 13 bases in the middle. The CDR3 coding sequence is TGTGCCAGTAATGAGGGTTTGGGCACTGAAGCTTTCTTT. Residues: CASNEGLGTEAFF.

The chain combines TRBV28 with TRBJ1-5; no reliable D call. Trimming stripped 5 bases from V and 2 bases from J, with 10 bases between. Per the germline V gene, CDR1 is MDHEN and CDR2 is SYDVKM. The CDR3 extends over 14 amino acids. The CDR3 bases are TGTGCCAGCAGTCCTGACAATCGCAATCAGCCCCAGCATTTT. Protein: CASSPDNRNQPQHF.

The chain joins TRBV18 to TRBJ1-2; maybe TRBD1 (6 bases). Trimming removed 6 bases at V and 8 bases at J, with 22 bases between. The germline V gene has CDR1 KGHSH and CDR2 LQKENI. The CDR3 extends over 15 amino acids. The CDR3 reads CASSPLLNKGDGYTF. The CDR3 DNA is TGTGCCAGCTCGCCCTTGTTGAACAAGGGGGACGGCTACACCTTC.

This clone has just one count. This chain uses TRBV5-1 with TRBJ1-1; D not certain. Trimming pared 4 bases from V and 1 base from J, leaving 8 bases between. This CDR3 is 13 amino acids long. Germline assignment: CDR1 SGHRS and CDR2 YFSETQ. CDR3 coding DNA: TGCGCCAGCAGCGGGGAGAAGAACACTGAAGCTTTCTTT. Residues: CASSGEKNTEAFF.

The rearrangement links TRBV19 to TRBJ1-6; D is ambiguous. Germline V CDR1 and CDR2: LNHDA, SQIVND (reference sequence). V was pared by 3 bases and J by 11 bases, with 14 bases between. The CDR3 is 14 amino acids. The CDR3 reads CASSIEAATPPLHF. The CDR3 region has the DNA TGTGCCAGTAGTATTGAGGCAGCAACCCCACCCCTCCACTTT.

V gene TRBV11-2 combines with J gene TRBJ2-7; 12 bases agree with TRBD2. The CDR3 spans 16 residues. Trimming took 5 bases from V and 5 from J; bases not matched to a gene: 10. CDR1 SGHAT and CDR2 FQNNGV come from the germline V gene. The CDR3 DNA is TGTGCCAGCAGCCAACTAGCGGGGGGTTTGGGTGACGAGCAGTACTTC. This translates into CASSQLAGGLGDEQYF.

V and J are TRBV6-1 and TRBJ2-5; 7 bases line up with TRBD2. Trimming cost V 4 bases and J 5 bases; bases outside gene matches: 13. The germline gives CDR1 MNHNS, CDR2 SASEGT. The CDR3 runs to 16 residues. DNA of the CDR3: TGTGCCAGCAGTGGACTGCGGGGGTTGGTTGGGGAGACCCAGTACTTC. Residues: CASSGLRGLVGETQYF.

The chain joins TRBV11-2 to TRBJ2-1; TRBD2 agrees at 12 bases. This CDR3 spans 16 amino acids. CDR1 is SGHAT, CDR2 FQNNGV, per germline. The trim removed 3 bases at V and 5 bases at J, leaving 5 bases unmatched. CDR3 sequence reads: CASSLTSGGFDNEQFF. CDR3 bases: TGTGCCAGCAGCTTGACTAGCGGGGGATTTGACAATGAGCAGTTCTTC.

The V call is TRBV27, the J call TRBJ2-6; no definite D call. The germline V gene encodes CDR1 MNHEY and CDR2 SMNVEV (reference sequence). Between the trimmed V and J ends, which lost 7 bases and 2 bases, there was a span of 3 bases. The CDR3 runs 12 residues. As DNA, the CDR3 is TGTGCCAGCACAACTGGGGCCAACGTCCTGACTTTC. Its translation is CASTTGANVLTF.

The chain links TRBV7-9 to TRBJ1-1; a possible D gene is TRBD1 (6 bases). Germline CDR1 is SEHNR and CDR2 is FQNEAQ (reference sequence). The CDR3 is made up of 12 amino acids. Trimming took 5 bases from V and 11 from J, leaving 15 bases between them. The CDR3 loop is CASSPPAGAAFF. For the CDR3, the DNA is TGTGCCAGCAGCCCCCCGGCGGGGGCGGCTTTCTTT.

The chain couples TRBV6-6 to TRBJ2-5; tentatively, D is TRBD2 (6 bases). V was cut by 6 bases and J by 5 bases, with 19 bases left in between. The CDR3 loop spans 15 amino acids. Germline V gene lookup returns CDR1 MNHNY and CDR2 SVGAGI (reference sequence). The CDR3 sequence is CASSARRLVGETQYF. The CDR3 coding sequence is TGTGCCAGCAGCGCGAGGAGACTAGTCGGGGAGACCCAGTACTTC.

The rearrangement uses TRBV5-1 and TRBJ1-1; perhaps TRBD1 as D (5 bases). The germline V and J ends were trimmed by 0 bases and 6 bases, with 18 bases remaining between them. CDR1 SGHRS and CDR2 YFSETQ come from the germline V gene. This CDR3 spans 16 amino acids. CDR3 amino acids: CASSLAGRVDGPEAFF. CDR3 sequence (DNA): TGCGCCAGCAGCTTGGCCGGCAGGGTGGACGGCCCTGAAGCTTTCTTT.

This clone was seen just once. This chain uses TRBV3-1 (or the pseudogene TRBV3-2) with TRBJ2-3, with TRBD2 matching 12 bases. V lost 5 bases, J lost 3 bases, and 12 bases stayed unmatched. The CDR3 is made up of 18 amino acids. CDR1 is LGHDT and CDR2 is YNNKEL in the germline V gene (reference sequence). The CDR3, as DNA: TGTGCCAGCAGCGATCGGACTAGCGGGGCCACCGGGACAGATACGCAGTATTTT. This encodes CASSDRTSGATGTDTQYF.

The chain employs TRBV19 and TRBJ2-6; D is possibly TRBD1 (5 bases). Trimming cost V 5 bases and J 2 bases, with 13 bases left between them. Germline V gene lookup returns CDR1 LNHDA and CDR2 SQIVND (reference sequence). The CDR3 is 16 residues long. The CDR3 coding sequence is TGTGCCAGTAGTTGGGGAACAGGAGCTGGGGCCAACGTCCTGACTTTC. Encoded protein: CASSWGTGAGANVLTF.

CDR3 bases: TGTGCCAGCAGTTATGGGCGCAGATTACCCCAAGAGACCCAGTACTTC. Its protein product is CASSYGRRLPQETQYF. V usage is TRBV6-5 and J usage is TRBJ2-5; the D is unclear. This CDR3 contains 16 residues. Germline V CDR1 and CDR2: MNHEY, SVGAGI. With 3 bases removed from V and 1 base from J, the gap between germline ends came to 15 bases.

The chain has TRBV2 and TRBJ2-7; tentative D call: TRBD1 (5 bases). With 8 bases removed from V and 3 bases from J, the gap between germline ends came to 17 bases. The CDR3 loop spans 14 amino acids. Germline-derived CDR1 and CDR2 are SNHLY and FYNNEI. The CDR3 here is CASLQEIRSYEQYF. CDR3 nucleotides: TGTGCCAGCCTACAGGAAATTAGGAGCTACGAGCAGTACTTC.

The table lists this clone with a few counts. The J gene is TRBJ2-7, the V gene TRBV5-5, with TRBD2 as a possible D gene (6 bases). CDR3 length: 14 amino acids. The V gene lost 4 bases and the J gene lost 6 bases, with 17 bases spanning the gap. The germline gives CDR1 SGHKS, CDR2 YYEKEE (reference sequence). The CDR3 is CASSRDPQGGEQYF. Written as DNA, the CDR3 is TGTGCCAGCAGCCGGGACCCCCAGGGAGGCGAGCAGTACTTC.

The chain's CDR3 is CASPIGGPTGELFF. The DNA for the CDR3 is TGTGCCAGCCCTATCGGGGGGCCCACCGGGGAGCTGTTTTTT. This rearrangement joins TRBV18 to TRBJ2-2; TRBD2 might be the D (7 bases). Germline CDR1 is KGHSH and CDR2 is LQKENI. V lost 8 bases to trimming and J lost 4 bases, with 14 bases between them. The CDR3 is 14 residues long.

The rearrangement uses TRBV4-1 and TRBJ2-7; possibly TRBD2 for D (6 bases). Per the germline V gene, CDR1 is MGHRA and CDR2 is YSYEKL. V dropped 3 bases and J dropped 6 bases, with 15 bases sitting between them. The CDR3 has 14 residues. The CDR3 loop reads CASSHGSLAFEQYF. Here the CDR3 DNA reads TGCGCCAGCAGCCACGGAAGTCTAGCGTTCGAGCAGTACTTC.

This clone was observed a handful of times. The chain employs TRBV19 and TRBJ1-1, with 8 bases matching TRBD1. V lost 5 bases and J lost 6; bases outside the gene matches: 8. The V gene's germline CDR1 is LNHDA and CDR2 SQIVND (reference sequence). This CDR3 has 14 residues. The CDR3 loop reads CASSPGQGKPEAFF. DNA for the CDR3: TGTGCCAGTAGTCCAGGACAGGGAAAGCCTGAAGCTTTCTTT.

Turning to this clone: The identical CDR3 is also encoded by other nucleotide sequences in the sample. The CDR3 DNA sequence: TGTGCCTGGAGTTCTGGAGCTGAAGCTTTCTTT. Translating it yields CAWSSGAEAFF. The genes are TRBV30 and TRBJ1-1; D gene ambiguous. The CDR3 consists of 11 residues. Trimming removed 2 bases at V and 6 bases at J, with 7 bases between. CDR1 GTSNPN and CDR2 SVGIG come from the germline V gene (reference sequence).

The chain has TRBV6-5 and TRBJ1-1, with D unresolved. Germline-derived CDR1 and CDR2 are MNHEY and SVGAGI. The CDR3 has 12 residues. V dropped 9 bases and J dropped 3 bases, with 11 bases sitting between them. This CDR3 reads CASGERYTEAFF. The CDR3 DNA sequence: TGTGCCAGTGGCGAGCGATACACTGAAGCTTTCTTT.

The V and J genes are TRBV14 and TRBJ2-1; perhaps TRBD1 as D (7 bases). This CDR3 spans 17 amino acids. The germline gives CDR1 SGHDN, CDR2 FVKESK. With 0 bases removed from V and 8 bases from J, the gap between germline ends came to 20 bases. CDR3 residues: CASSQDGVYRGGDEQFF. DNA of the CDR3: TGTGCCAGCAGCCAAGATGGGGTATACAGGGGAGGCGATGAGCAGTTCTTC.

This rearrangement joins TRBV13 to TRBJ2-7; TRBD1 aligns across 8 bases. The V and J ends lost 0 bases and 6 bases, in that order; junction bases with no gene match: 13. The germline V gene has CDR1 PRHDT and CDR2 FYEKMQ (reference sequence). CDR3 length: 17 amino acids. CDR3 residues: CASSLGSLGQAYSEQYF. The DNA of the CDR3 is TGTGCCAGCAGCTTAGGTTCCTTGGGACAGGCATACAGCGAGCAGTACTTC.

This clone was counted between two and nine times. The rearrangement uses TRBV4-1 and TRBJ2-7; TRBD1 might be the D (5 bases). Trimming took 1 base from V and 2 from J, leaving 15 bases between them. This CDR3 region has 16 residues. Germline CDR1 reads MGHRA; CDR2 reads YSYEKL. CDR3 DNA: TGCGCCAGCAGCCAAGGGGCCACAGGTACCCCCTACGAGCAGTACTTC. Its protein product is CASSQGATGTPYEQYF.

For this clone: This CDR3 is also generated by other DNA sequences in the sample. V gene TRBV24-1 combines with J gene TRBJ2-5; D is uncertain. The germline gives CDR1 KGHDR, CDR2 SFDVKD. The CDR3 is 12 amino acids. Trimming took off 4 bases at V and 2 bases at J, with 4 bases between the two ends. In nucleotides, the CDR3 is TGTGCCACCAGTGACGTACAAGAGACCCAGTACTTC. Its protein product is CATSDVQETQYF.

This clone was detected only a few times. V usage is TRBV5-4 and J usage is TRBJ2-7; D may be TRBD1 (6 bases). This CDR3 is built from 15 residues. V was trimmed by 1 base and J by 0 bases, leaving 11 bases between them. Germline CDR1 reads SGHNT; CDR2 reads YYREEE (reference sequence). Here the CDR3 reads CASSLKQGHSYEQYF. DNA for the CDR3: TGTGCCAGCAGCTTGAAACAGGGACACTCCTACGAGCAGTACTTC. The full variable domain, completed using reference TRBV5-4 and TRBJ2-7, is ETGVTQSPTHLIKTRGQQVTLRCSSQSGHNTVSWYQQALGQGPQFIFQYYREEENGRGNFPPRFSGLQFPNYSSELNVNALELDDSALYLCASSLKQGHSYEQYFGPGTRLTVT.

This chain connects TRBV27 to TRBJ2-1; 8 nucleotides line up with TRBD2. After removal of 4 bases from V and 6 bases from J, the junction contained 5 bases not matched to a gene. This CDR3 region has 14 residues. Germline CDR1 MNHEY, CDR2 SMNVEV (reference sequence). In DNA form, the CDR3 reads TGTGCCAGCAGTTCTCGCGGGGGGTCCAATGAGCAGTTCTTC. It codes for CASSSRGGSNEQFF.

V usage is TRBV3-1 (or the pseudogene TRBV3-2) and J usage is TRBJ1-5; D unclear. V shed 0 bases and J shed 7 bases, with 13 bases lying between them. Germline assignment: CDR1 LGHDT and CDR2 YNNKEL (reference sequence). The length of the CDR3 is 15 residues. The CDR3 loop reads CASSQDQVGGQPQHF. In DNA form, the CDR3 reads TGTGCCAGCAGCCAAGATCAAGTGGGAGGCCAGCCCCAGCATTTT.